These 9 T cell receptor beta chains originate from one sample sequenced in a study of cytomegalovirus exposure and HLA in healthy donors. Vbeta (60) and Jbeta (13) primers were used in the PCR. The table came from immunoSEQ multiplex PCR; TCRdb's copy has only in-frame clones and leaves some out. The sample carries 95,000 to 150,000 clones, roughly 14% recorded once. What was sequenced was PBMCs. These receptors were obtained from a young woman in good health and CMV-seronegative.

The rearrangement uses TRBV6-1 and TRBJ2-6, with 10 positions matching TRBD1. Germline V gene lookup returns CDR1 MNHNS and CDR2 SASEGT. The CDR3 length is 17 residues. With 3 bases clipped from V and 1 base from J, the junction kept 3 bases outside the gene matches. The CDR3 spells CASSDGQGVSGANVLTF. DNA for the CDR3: TGTGCCAGCAGTGATGGACAGGGGGTTTCTGGGGCCAACGTCCTGACTTTC.

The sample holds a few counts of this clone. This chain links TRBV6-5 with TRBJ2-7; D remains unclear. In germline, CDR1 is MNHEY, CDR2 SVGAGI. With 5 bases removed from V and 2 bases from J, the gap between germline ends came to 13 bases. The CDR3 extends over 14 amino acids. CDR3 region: CASSPRVPPYEQYF. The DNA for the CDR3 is TGTGCCAGCAGTCCACGGGTTCCCCCCTACGAGCAGTACTTC.

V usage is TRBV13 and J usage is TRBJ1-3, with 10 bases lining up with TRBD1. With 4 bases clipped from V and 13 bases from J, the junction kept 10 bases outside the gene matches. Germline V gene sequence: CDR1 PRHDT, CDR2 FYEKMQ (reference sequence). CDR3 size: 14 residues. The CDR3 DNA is TGTGCCAGCAGCTCCCGGGCGAGACAGGGGGCGATATATTTT. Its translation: CASSSRARQGAIYF.

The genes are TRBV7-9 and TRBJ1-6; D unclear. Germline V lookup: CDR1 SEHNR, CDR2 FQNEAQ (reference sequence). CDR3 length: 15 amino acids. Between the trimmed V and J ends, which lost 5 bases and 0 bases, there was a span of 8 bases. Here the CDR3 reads CASSPGVSYNSPLHF. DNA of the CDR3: TGTGCCAGCAGCCCCGGTGTCTCCTATAATTCACCCCTCCACTTT.

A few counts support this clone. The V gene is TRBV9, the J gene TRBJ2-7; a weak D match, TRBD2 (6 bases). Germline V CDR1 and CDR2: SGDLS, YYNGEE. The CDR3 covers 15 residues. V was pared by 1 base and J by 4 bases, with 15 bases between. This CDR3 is CASSVNSGVGYEQYF. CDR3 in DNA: TGTGCCAGCAGCGTAAATAGCGGAGTGGGGTACGAGCAGTACTTC.

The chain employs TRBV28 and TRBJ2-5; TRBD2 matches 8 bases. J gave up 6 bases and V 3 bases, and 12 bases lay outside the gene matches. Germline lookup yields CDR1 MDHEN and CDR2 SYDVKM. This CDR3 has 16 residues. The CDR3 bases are TGTGCCAGCAGTTTTGTCGGGGGGGGCCCTACGAAGACCCAGTACTTC. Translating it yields CASSFVGGGPTKTQYF.

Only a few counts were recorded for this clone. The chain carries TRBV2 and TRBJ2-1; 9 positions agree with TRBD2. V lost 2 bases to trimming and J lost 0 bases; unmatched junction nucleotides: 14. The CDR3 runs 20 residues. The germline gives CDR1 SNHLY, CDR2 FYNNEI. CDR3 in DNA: TGTGCCAGCAGTGAAAAAACACCCAGCGGGAGGCCAAACTCCTACAATGAGCAGTTCTTC. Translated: CASSEKTPSGRPNSYNEQFF. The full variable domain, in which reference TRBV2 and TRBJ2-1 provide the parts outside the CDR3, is EPEVTQTPSHQVTQMGQEVILRCVPISNHLYFYWYRQILGQKVEFLVSFYNNEISEKSEIFDDQFSVERPDGSNFTLKIRSTKLEDSAMYFCASSEKTPSGRPNSYNEQFFGPGTRLTVL.

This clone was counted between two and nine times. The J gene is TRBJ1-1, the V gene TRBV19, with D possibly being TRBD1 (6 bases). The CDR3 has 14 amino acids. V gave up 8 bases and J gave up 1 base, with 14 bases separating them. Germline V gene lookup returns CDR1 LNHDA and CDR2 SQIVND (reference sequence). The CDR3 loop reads CASRPRGENTEAFF. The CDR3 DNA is TGTGCCAGTCGCCCCAGGGGCGAGAACACTGAAGCTTTCTTT.

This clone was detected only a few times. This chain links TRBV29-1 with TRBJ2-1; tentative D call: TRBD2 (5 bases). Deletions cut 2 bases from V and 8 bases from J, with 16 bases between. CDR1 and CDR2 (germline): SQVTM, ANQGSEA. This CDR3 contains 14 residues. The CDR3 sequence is CSVELVGVGDEQFF. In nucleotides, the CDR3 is TGCAGCGTTGAACTGGTGGGAGTCGGCGATGAGCAGTTCTTC.